This T cell receptor (beta chain) appears in the sequencing data of a study of T cells after yellow fever vaccination. For TCR, cDNA came from 5'RACE template switching, which added a universal primer site and UMIs. TCRdb processed the 5' RACE reads anew with MiXCR; each CDR3 protein has one entry. The data hold about 240,000 distinct CDR3 sequences, with 6% to 7.5% observed a single time. This clonotype occurred many times. What it binds is not known. Whole-study results and caveats: FACS-sorted repertoires could contain abundant clonotypes contaminating from the bulk population. Once the booster was given, most primary-vaccination clones reappeared, at about 95% for CD4 and over 70% for CD8.

The sequencing used CD4+ T cells sorted from PBMCs, collected 15 days after the yellow fever booster vaccination. This sequence was found in a young man who received the YFV17D yellow fever vaccine.

The DNA for the CDR3 is TGTGCCAGCAGTATTAGCGGGAGACCACACAATGAGCAGTTCTTC. Protein: CASSISGRPHNEQFF. V gene TRBV6-2 or TRBV6-3 combines with J gene TRBJ2-1, with 9 nucleotides matching TRBD2. V shed 5 bases and J 5 bases; nucleotides not matched to a gene: 7. The CDR3 is 15 residues long. The germline V gene encodes CDR1 MNHEY and CDR2 SVGEGT.